This T cell receptor (beta chain) was obtained from a study of blood T cells in healthy people across ages. Alongside a J-beta primer mix, a sample-barcoded 5' primer served in a second PCR lasting roughly 6 to 11 cycles. MiXCR was run by TCRdb on the 5' RACE reads, yielding one entry per CDR3 protein. Of hundreds of thousands of distinct CDR3 sequences in the sample, about 28% are singletons; the top ten hold 15% to 19%. Collection of 9.5 to 10 milliliters of peripheral blood was performed for each donor. Germline CDR1 reads LNHDA; CDR2 reads SQIVND (reference sequence). CDR3 size: 12 residues. Study-wide results and limits: Roughly linear age-related decline in beta diversity appeared, significant by age 40. Diversity estimated from one million T cells was considered an underestimate. The long-lived group displayed more naive CD4+ cells, plus higher diversity, than the aged donors did.

Details on this clonotype: Its antigen is unidentified.

The V call is TRBV19, the J call TRBJ2-5, with TRBD2 identical over 9 bases. The J call is in doubt because the DNA end fits TRBJ2-7 better. The sample comprised blood. The receptor was isolated from a woman aged 80 or over in good health. Here the CDR3 reads CASGKAGGEQYF. CDR3 nucleotides: TGTGCCAGTGGGAAAGCGGGGGGCGAGCAGTACTTC.